Presented here are 20 T cell receptor beta chains from one specimen sequenced in a study of blood T cell repertoires in COVID-19. Here immunoSEQ multiplex PCR was the method, and the copy in TCRdb shows in-frame clones only, minus some. This table holds approximately 31,000 clones, about 85% found once. Sequencing input: peripheral blood. The source is a woman at least 80 years old with active or convalescent COVID-19.

CDR3 region: CAESWTEGANYGYTF. CDR3 coding DNA: TGTGCAGAAAGCTGGACGGAGGGAGCTAACTATGGCTACACCTTC. This chain connects TRBV25-1 to TRBJ1-2; unclear D gene. The CDR3 is made up of 15 amino acids. Germline CDR1 MGHDK, CDR2 SYGVNS.

This chain links TRBV5-1 with TRBJ2-5, with 10 bases aligning to TRBD1. The CDR3 is 15 residues long. The junction had 4 bases not matched to a gene; V was cut back by 0 bases and J by 5 bases. CDR1 and CDR2 from the germline V gene are SGHRS and YFSETQ. The CDR3 sequence: CASSLAAGQGETQYF. In DNA, the CDR3 is TGCGCCAGCAGCTTGGCCGCGGGACAGGGGGAGACCCAGTACTTC.

The chain joins TRBV28 to TRBJ1-5; D might be TRBD1 (5 bases). The CDR3 consists of 15 residues. The V and J ends lost 3 bases and 9 bases respectively, with 18 bases between them. Germline loops: CDR1 MDHEN, CDR2 SYDVKM. DNA for the CDR3: TGTGCCAGCAGTTTCGCGGGGGAGGGCCGTGGGCCCCAGCATTTT. It specifies CASSFAGEGRGPQHF.

The chain recombines TRBV6-5 with TRBJ2-3; 10 bases agree with TRBD2. Germline V gene sequence: CDR1 MNHEY, CDR2 SVGAGI. V dropped 4 bases and J dropped 0; count of bases not matched to a gene: 1. The CDR3 runs to 15 residues. The CDR3 sequence: CASSLLAGSTDTQYF. Here the CDR3 DNA reads TGTGCCAGCAGTTTACTAGCGGGGAGCACAGATACGCAGTATTTT.

The rearrangement uses TRBV16 and TRBJ2-5; possibly TRBD2 for D (5 bases). Germline lookup yields CDR1 KGHSY and CDR2 FQNENV. V lost 4 bases, J lost 2 bases, and 8 bases lay in between. The CDR3 has 13 residues. The CDR3 nucleotides read TGTGCCAGCAGCCGGTCGGGACAAGAGACCCAGTACTTC. It translates to CASSRSGQETQYF.

The CDR3 nucleotides are TGTGCCAGTAGTATAGCGAGGGGGCAAGAGACCCAGTACTTC. Its translation is CASSIARGQETQYF. The V and J genes are TRBV19 and TRBJ2-5, with D maybe TRBD1 (6 bases). V gave up 1 base and J gave up 2 bases, with 8 bases separating them. The CDR3 sequence is 14 residues long. Looked up from germline, CDR1 is LNHDA and CDR2 is SQIVND (reference sequence).

The V call is TRBV4-1, the J call TRBJ1-1; possibly TRBD1 for D (6 bases). Germline V gives CDR1 MGHRA, CDR2 YSYEKL. The CDR3 length is 15 residues. V was clipped by 0 bases and J by 10 bases, with 18 bases between them. The CDR3 DNA follows: TGCGCCAGCAGCCAAGATCGTGGAGGGGGGGCAGCAGCTTTCTTT. The encoded protein is CASSQDRGGGAAAFF.

The table lists this clone with a count of one. The V and J genes are TRBV6-6 and TRBJ1-5; D unclear. Germline V gene sequence: CDR1 MNHNY, CDR2 SVGAGI (reference sequence). This CDR3 region has 14 residues. Between the trimmed V and J ends, which lost 2 bases and 5 bases, there was a span of 10 bases. The chain's CDR3 is CASSYRRQDQPQHF. The CDR3 DNA follows: TGTGCCAGCAGTTACCGCCGACAAGATCAGCCCCAGCATTTT.

This chain joins TRBV2 and TRBJ2-7; 8 bases line up with TRBD1. Trimming took 1 base from V and 4 from J; bases not matched to a gene: 6. The CDR3 is 15 residues long. Germline CDR1 and CDR2: SNHLY and FYNNEI. CDR3 in amino acids: CASSEGDRLFYEQYF. CDR3 nucleotides: TGTGCCAGCAGTGAAGGGGACAGGTTGTTTTACGAGCAGTACTTC.

V usage is TRBV5-1 and J usage is TRBJ1-1; 10 nucleotides match TRBD1. This CDR3 contains 15 residues. The V segment lost 4 bases and the J segment 2 bases; nucleotides outside the gene matches: 5. The germline V gene has CDR1 SGHRS and CDR2 YFSETQ. CDR3 residues: CASSRDRGSNTEAFF. Here the CDR3 DNA reads TGCGCCAGCAGCCGGGACAGGGGTTCAAACACTGAAGCTTTCTTT.

V gene TRBV7-9 combines with J gene TRBJ1-6; 9 bases map to TRBD1. V was pared by 5 bases and J by 11 bases, with 10 bases of the junction left unmatched. CDR1 and CDR2 from the germline V gene are SEHNR and FQNEAQ (reference sequence). This CDR3 has 15 amino acids. For the CDR3, the DNA is TGTGCCAGCAGCCCAAAACCGGACAGGGGTACACCCCTCCACTTT. Its translation: CASSPKPDRGTPLHF.

V is TRBV5-5 and J is TRBJ2-7; D not resolved. The ends were cut back, 4 bases at V and 4 bases at J, with 9 bases in the middle. Germline V lookup: CDR1 SGHKS, CDR2 YYEKEE (reference sequence). CDR3 size: 12 residues. CDR3 residues: CASSHSLYEQYF. CDR3 nucleotide sequence: TGTGCCAGCAGCCACAGCCTTTACGAGCAGTACTTC.

This clone came up once. The rearrangement uses TRBV5-1 and TRBJ1-1, with TRBD1 matching over 7 bases. The germline gives CDR1 SGHRS, CDR2 YFSETQ. Trimming took 2 bases from V and 0 from J; bases not matched to a gene: 1. This CDR3 has 14 residues. The CDR3 loop reads CASSLDRVNTEAFF. The CDR3 nucleotides read TGCGCCAGCAGCTTAGACAGGGTGAACACTGAAGCTTTCTTT.

V usage is TRBV5-4 and J usage is TRBJ2-1; 14 positions match TRBD2. Germline assignment: CDR1 SGHNT and CDR2 YYREEE (reference sequence). The junction had 6 bases not matched to a gene; V was cut back by 1 base and J by 9 bases. CDR3 length equals 16 residues. Here the CDR3 reads CASSLLRLAGGSEQFF. For the CDR3, the DNA is TGTGCCAGCAGCTTGTTACGACTAGCGGGGGGGTCTGAGCAGTTCTTC.

This clone was detected a few times. V and J are TRBV2 and TRBJ1-6; the match to TRBD1 covers 7 bases. The CDR3 runs to 14 residues. Germline V gene lookup returns CDR1 SNHLY and CDR2 FYNNEI. The V segment lost 7 bases and the J segment 8 bases; nucleotides outside the gene matches: 8. The CDR3 region has the DNA TGTGCCAGCATTAGGGACAGTATTGATTCACCCCTCCACTTT. Translating gives CASIRDSIDSPLHF.

The chain joins TRBV19 to TRBJ1-2; a weak D match, TRBD1 (6 bases). There are 13 residues in the CDR3. Trimming cost V 8 bases and J 4 bases, with 14 bases left between them. Germline assignment: CDR1 LNHDA and CDR2 SQIVND (reference sequence). The CDR3: CASSGQSSYGYTF. For the CDR3, the DNA is TGTGCCAGTTCCGGACAGAGCTCCTATGGCTACACCTTC.

V and J are TRBV5-4 and TRBJ2-5; D is possibly TRBD2 (6 bases). This CDR3 region has 16 residues. The germline V gene encodes CDR1 SGHNT and CDR2 YYREEE (reference sequence). V lost 0 bases, J lost 2 bases, and 14 bases lay in between. The CDR3 nucleotides read TGTGCCAGCAGCTTGGGGGGGGACTCGAGACAAGAGACCCAGTACTTC. It encodes CASSLGGDSRQETQYF. Full variable domain (missing parts from reference TRBV5-4 and TRBJ2-5): ETGVTQSPTHLIKTRGQQVTLRCSSQSGHNTVSWYQQALGQGPQFIFQYYREEENGRGNFPPRFSGLQFPNYSSELNVNALELDDSALYLCASSLGGDSRQETQYFGPGTRLLVL.

As for this clone: A junction boundary mismatches the germline segment, possibly from a read error. The gene calls are TRBV9 and TRBJ2-7; D unclear. The germline V gene encodes CDR1 SGDLS and CDR2 YYNGEE. The length of the CDR3 is 14 residues. CDR3 amino acids: CAGSFGDGSYEQYF. DNA for the CDR3: TGTGCCGGCAGCTTCGGAGACGGGTCCTACGAGCAGTACTTC.

The chain couples TRBV3-1 (or the pseudogene TRBV3-2) to TRBJ2-3; the match to TRBD2 covers 16 bases. V dropped 2 bases and J dropped 2; count of bases not matched to a gene: 4. Germline CDR1 and CDR2: LGHDT and YNNKEL (reference sequence). The CDR3 runs 18 residues. The CDR3 region has the DNA TGTGCCAGCAGCCAATGGGGACTAGCGGGGGGGGACACAGATACGCAGTATTTT. It encodes CASSQWGLAGGDTDTQYF.

The V call is TRBV6-5, the J call TRBJ1-4; D possibly corresponds to TRBD1 (6 bases). The CDR3 is 14 residues long. Trimming pared 7 bases from V and 8 bases from J, leaving 17 bases between. Germline V gives CDR1 MNHEY, CDR2 SVGAGI. The CDR3 DNA follows: TGTGCCAGCAAATTTGGGGGGGCTGGAGAAAAACTGTTTTTT. As protein: CASKFGGAGEKLFF.